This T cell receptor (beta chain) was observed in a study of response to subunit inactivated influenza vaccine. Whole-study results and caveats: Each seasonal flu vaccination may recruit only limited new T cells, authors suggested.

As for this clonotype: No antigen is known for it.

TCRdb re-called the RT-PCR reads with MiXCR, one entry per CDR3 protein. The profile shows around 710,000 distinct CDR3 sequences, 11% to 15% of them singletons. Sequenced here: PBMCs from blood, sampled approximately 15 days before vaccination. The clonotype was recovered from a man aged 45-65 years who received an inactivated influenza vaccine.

This CDR3 reads CASSHKSGREETQYF. In DNA form, the CDR3 reads TGTGCCAGCAGCCATAAATCAGGGAGGGAAGAGACCCAGTACTTC. The V and J genes are TRBV3-1 and TRBJ2-5; 7 bases align to TRBD2. CDR1 is LGHDT, CDR2 YNNKEL, per germline (reference sequence). The CDR3 sequence is 15 residues long. V was pared by 3 bases and J by 3 bases, with 7 bases of the junction left unmatched.